This passage covers 30 T cell receptor beta chains from one sample sequenced in a study of blood T cell repertoires in COVID-19. Produced via immunoSEQ multiplex PCR; TCRdb's table is partial and in-frame only. This table holds about 160,000 clones, roughly 80% found once. Sequenced material: PBMCs or T cells enriched from blood (not recorded which). All receptors come from a woman aged 55-70 years who had recovered from COVID-19.

The chain is built from TRBV7-8 and TRBJ1-2, with a possible D match to TRBD1 (5 bases). The ends were cut back, 1 base at V and 4 bases at J, with 22 bases in the middle. This CDR3 comprises 18 residues. Per germline, CDR1 SGHVS and CDR2 FQNEAQ. CDR3 DNA: TGTGCCAGCAGCTTAGGGGACCGGGACTCGCTTACTCTCTATGGCTACACCTTC. It yields the protein CASSLGDRDSLTLYGYTF.

V is TRBV19 and J is TRBJ2-2, with no clear D. From germline, CDR1 is LNHDA and CDR2 SQIVND (reference sequence). The V end was cut by 7 bases, the J end by 0 bases, with 6 bases between. CDR3 size: 13 residues. This chain's CDR3 is CASISSNTGELFF. The DNA of the CDR3 is TGTGCCAGTATCTCCTCGAACACCGGGGAGCTGTTTTTT.

The CDR3 loop reads CAIREGQEDYNEQFF. The DNA for the CDR3 is TGTGCCATCAGGGAGGGACAGGAGGACTACAATGAGCAGTTCTTC. V is TRBV10-3 and J is TRBJ2-1; TRBD1 aligns across 8 bases. The CDR3 is made up of 15 amino acids. The V gene end was trimmed by 6 bases and the J gene end by 3 bases; junction bases not matched to a gene: 7. Germline CDR1 and CDR2: ENHRY and SYGVKD.

V and J are TRBV5-1 and TRBJ1-2; D unresolved. This CDR3 region has 13 residues. The germline V gene has CDR1 SGHRS and CDR2 YFSETQ. V lost 5 bases, J lost 8 bases, and 16 bases lay in between. Here the CDR3 reads CASRTDSLGGYTF. The CDR3 DNA is TGCGCCAGCAGAACGGACTCACTCGGGGGCTACACCTTC.

This clone appeared once. The rearrangement joins TRBV7-6 to TRBJ2-4; 15 bases are a match to TRBD2. Trimming took 5 bases from V and 3 from J; bases not matched to a gene: 5. CDR1 and CDR2 from the germline V gene are SGHVS and FNYEAQ. The CDR3 has 17 residues. CDR3 in amino acids: CASSPRTSGGGKNIQYF. As DNA, the CDR3 is TGTGCCAGCAGCCCCAGGACTAGCGGGGGGGGCAAAAACATTCAGTACTTC.

This CDR3 is CASSVGEGHSSYEQYF. In DNA form, the CDR3 reads TGTGCCAGCAGCGTAGGTGAGGGCCATAGCTCCTACGAGCAGTACTTC. V and J are TRBV9 and TRBJ2-7; perhaps TRBD2 as D (5 bases). The CDR3 has 16 residues. The germline V and J ends were trimmed by 0 bases and 0 bases, with 13 bases remaining between them. Germline V gives CDR1 SGDLS, CDR2 YYNGEE.

V usage is TRBV5-1 and J usage is TRBJ1-1, with TRBD1 matching 10 bases. Germline values: CDR1 SGHRS, CDR2 YFSETQ. With 4 bases clipped from V and 4 bases from J, the junction kept 4 bases outside the gene matches. The CDR3 runs 14 residues. The CDR3 region is CASSNGQGGTEAFF. The CDR3 nucleotides are TGCGCCAGCAGCAACGGACAGGGGGGCACTGAAGCTTTCTTT. The full variable domain, completed using reference TRBV5-1 and TRBJ1-1, is KAGVTQTPRYLIKTRGQQVTLSCSPISGHRSVSWYQQTPGQGLQFLFEYFSETQRNKGNFPGRFSGRQFSNSRSEMNVSTLELGDSALYLCASSNGQGGTEAFFGQGTRLTVV.

This rearrangement joins TRBV7-9 to TRBJ2-7; TRBD1 is a possible D gene (5 bases). Trimming cost V 2 bases and J 7 bases, with 12 bases left between them. This CDR3 spans 13 amino acids. Germline loops: CDR1 SEHNR, CDR2 FQNEAQ (reference sequence). CDR3: CASSLRAPGEQYF. The CDR3 coding sequence is TGTGCCAGCAGCTTACGGGCGCCAGGGGAGCAGTACTTC.

The J gene is TRBJ2-3, the V gene TRBV5-4; D unresolved. Germline lookup yields CDR1 SGHNT and CDR2 YYREEE (reference sequence). V lost 4 bases and J lost 1, with 7 bases in between. The CDR3 contains 13 residues. CDR3 loop: CASSPVGTDTQYF. CDR3 in DNA: TGTGCCAGCAGCCCGGTGGGCACAGATACGCAGTATTTT.

This chain uses TRBV5-1 with TRBJ2-1, with 11 bases that match TRBD2. The trim removed 0 bases at V and 8 bases at J, leaving 10 bases unmatched. Germline-derived CDR1 and CDR2 are SGHRS and YFSETQ. The CDR3 runs to 17 residues. The CDR3 sequence is CASSLGLAGTSRDEQFF. The CDR3 nucleotides are TGCGCCAGCAGCTTGGGACTAGCGGGGACTTCTAGGGATGAGCAGTTCTTC.

The gene calls are TRBV5-4 and TRBJ2-6; D unresolved. The V gene lost 4 bases and the J gene lost 0 bases, with 14 bases spanning the gap. The CDR3 is made up of 17 amino acids. Germline V lookup: CDR1 SGHNT, CDR2 YYREEE (reference sequence). This CDR3 reads CASSNDPTSSGANVLTF. CDR3 in DNA: TGTGCCAGCAGCAATGATCCTACGAGCTCTGGGGCCAACGTCCTGACTTTC.

The rearrangement joins TRBV5-1 to TRBJ2-2; D is possibly TRBD1 (6 bases). There are 17 residues in the CDR3. Deletions cut 4 bases from V and 2 bases from J, with 18 bases between. Germline V gives CDR1 SGHRS, CDR2 YFSETQ. CDR3 amino acids: CASSKEQGVVNTGELFF. CDR3 in DNA: TGCGCCAGCAGCAAAGAACAGGGTGTGGTTAACACCGGGGAGCTGTTTTTT. Together with reference TRBV5-1 and TRBJ2-2, the CDR3 gives the full variable domain: KAGVTQTPRYLIKTRGQQVTLSCSPISGHRSVSWYQQTPGQGLQFLFEYFSETQRNKGNFPGRFSGRQFSNSRSEMNVSTLELGDSALYLCASSKEQGVVNTGELFFGEGSRLTVL.

The DNA for the CDR3 is TGCGCCAGCAGCTCTGAGGAGAGGAGAAAGCAGTATTTT. This gives the protein CASSSEERRKQYF. This chain links TRBV5-1 with TRBJ2-3, with D unresolved. The germline V gene has CDR1 SGHRS and CDR2 YFSETQ. The CDR3 runs 13 residues. The V end was cut by 3 bases, the J end by 11 bases, with 16 bases between.

V gene TRBV13 combines with J gene TRBJ1-2; D is possibly TRBD1 (5 bases). Germline V gene sequence: CDR1 PRHDT, CDR2 FYEKMQ (reference sequence). The length of the CDR3 is 14 residues. Trimming removed 5 bases at V and 1 base at J, with 11 bases between. The CDR3 loop is CASSRGLLNYGYTF. CDR3 in DNA: TGTGCCAGCAGCCGGGGACTGCTTAACTATGGCTACACCTTC.

J is TRBJ2-5 and V is TRBV7-2; no firm D call. This CDR3 comprises 11 residues. Deletions cut 6 bases from V and 7 bases from J, with 9 bases between. The germline V gene encodes CDR1 SGHTA and CDR2 FQGNSA. CDR3 coding DNA: TGTGCCAGCAGACTAAAAGGGACCCAGTACTTC. It codes for CASRLKGTQYF.

This clone appeared many times. This chain joins TRBV30 and TRBJ1-5; D is unclear. Germline lookup yields CDR1 GTSNPN and CDR2 SVGIG (reference sequence). The CDR3 totals 13 residues. The V end was cut by 0 bases, the J end by 7 bases, with 10 bases between. The CDR3 region is CAWSVKANQPQHF. The CDR3 nucleotides read TGTGCCTGGAGTGTAAAAGCCAACCAGCCCCAGCATTTT.

V is TRBV18 and J is TRBJ2-5; TRBD2 is a possible D gene (5 bases). This CDR3 is 14 amino acids long. V lost 4 bases and J lost 3, with 12 bases in between. Germline loops: CDR1 KGHSH, CDR2 LQKENI. Written as DNA, the CDR3 is TGTGCCAGCTCACAGTACCGGGGAAAAGAGACCCAGTACTTC. Translation gives CASSQYRGKETQYF.

The rearrangement links TRBV5-1 to TRBJ1-5, with TRBD1 identical over 7 bases. CDR1 is SGHRS and CDR2 is YFSETQ in the germline V gene. The CDR3 is 15 residues long. The ends lost 4 bases at V and 5 bases at J; junction bases unmatched: 9. The CDR3 DNA follows: TGCGCCAGCAGCCCGGATACAGGGGTAGATCAGCCCCAGCATTTT. Encoded protein: CASSPDTGVDQPQHF.

This clone has just one count. The gene calls are TRBV10-1 and TRBJ2-7; D is unclear. The V gene lost 2 bases and the J gene lost 1 base, with 12 bases spanning the gap. Germline lookup yields CDR1 WNHNN and CDR2 SYGVQD (reference sequence). This CDR3 is built from 15 residues. The CDR3 spells CASSEGHDGSYEQYF. For the CDR3, the DNA is TGCGCCAGCAGTGAGGGGCATGATGGGTCCTACGAGCAGTACTTC.

CDR3 coding DNA: TGTGCCAGCAGGCCCCGGGACAGAGACTCCTACAATGAGCAGTTCTTC. This encodes CASRPRDRDSYNEQFF. This chain joins TRBV7-8 and TRBJ2-1, with TRBD1 matching over 7 bases. The CDR3 loop spans 16 amino acids. Germline trimming cut 6 bases from V and 0 bases from J; bases unmatched to any gene: 8. Germline CDR1 reads SGHVS; CDR2 reads FQNEAQ.

The chain has TRBV27 and TRBJ2-4; 10 nucleotides align to TRBD2. Per the germline V gene, CDR1 is MNHEY and CDR2 is SMNVEV (reference sequence). The CDR3 contains 17 residues. J was trimmed by 1 base and V by 0 bases; bases with no gene match: 3. CDR3 DNA: TGTGCCAGCAGTTTATCGGGTAGCGGGGGGGCCAAAAACATTCAGTACTTC. This gives the protein CASSLSGSGGAKNIQYF.

The rearrangement links TRBV9 to TRBJ2-5; no reliable D call. V lost 0 bases, J lost 4 bases, and 10 bases lay in between. The CDR3 runs to 14 residues. The V gene's germline CDR1 is SGDLS and CDR2 YYNGEE. This CDR3 reads CASSVDGITETQYF. Here the CDR3 DNA reads TGTGCCAGCAGCGTAGACGGTATTACAGAGACCCAGTACTTC. Complete variable domain (other parts from reference TRBV9 and TRBJ2-5): DSGVTQTPKHLITATGQRVTLRCSPRSGDLSVYWYQQSLDQGLQFLIQYYNGEERAKGNILERFSAQQFPDLHSELNLSSLELGDSALYFCASSVDGITETQYFGPGTRLLVL.

The V call is TRBV12-3 or TRBV12-4, the J call TRBJ1-1; TRBD1 matches at 10 bases. V lost 8 bases and J lost 4; bases outside the gene matches: 4. CDR3 length: 13 residues. The CDR3 reads CASGQGVGTEAFF. The CDR3 nucleotides read TGTGCCAGCGGACAGGGGGTGGGCACTGAAGCTTTCTTT.

V and J are TRBV5-1 and TRBJ1-2; tentative D call: TRBD1 (6 bases). The ends were cut back, 2 bases at V and 6 bases at J, with 11 bases in the middle. The V gene's germline CDR1 is SGHRS and CDR2 YFSETQ. CDR3 length equals 13 residues. CDR3 in DNA: TGCGCCAGCAGCTTAAGGGCAGGGGATGGCTACACCTTC. It specifies CASSLRAGDGYTF.

About this clone itself: The same CDR3 arises from other DNA sequences in this sample as well. V and J are TRBV11-2 and TRBJ1-5; D ambiguous. Germline assignment: CDR1 SGHAT and CDR2 FQNNGV. With 5 bases removed from V and 3 bases from J, the gap between germline ends came to 8 bases. The CDR3 runs to 13 residues. The CDR3 region has the DNA TGTGCCAGCAGCCGTGGCCTCAATCAGCCCCAGCATTTT. Amino acids: CASSRGLNQPQHF.

The genes are TRBV6-5 and TRBJ2-7, with D possibly TRBD1 on 6 matching bases. With 6 bases removed from V and 6 bases from J, the gap between germline ends came to 15 bases. The CDR3 runs 13 residues. The germline V gene encodes CDR1 MNHEY and CDR2 SVGAGI. The CDR3 protein is CASRQGILGEQYF. The CDR3 nucleotides are TGTGCCAGCAGGCAGGGGATCCTCGGCGAGCAGTACTTC.

The chain links TRBV18 to TRBJ2-5, with 7 bases that match TRBD1. V was pared by 3 bases and J by 5 bases, with 6 bases of the junction left unmatched. Germline values: CDR1 KGHSH, CDR2 LQKENI. CDR3 length: 14 amino acids. CDR3 protein: CASSPAQGLETQYF. CDR3 nucleotides: TGTGCCAGCTCACCCGCACAGGGGTTGGAGACCCAGTACTTC.

V is TRBV20-1 and J is TRBJ1-2, with D uncertain. Germline CDR1 reads DFQATT; CDR2 reads SNEGSKA (reference sequence). The CDR3 totals 11 residues. Deletions cut 0 bases from V and 8 bases from J, with 7 bases between. The CDR3 loop reads CSARDLQGYTF. CDR3 nucleotides: TGCAGTGCTAGAGATTTACAGGGCTACACCTTC.

In this sample, this clone turned up once. The chain links TRBV6-1 to TRBJ1-3; D call uncertain. Trimming removed 1 base at V and 2 bases at J, with 12 bases between. CDR1 and CDR2 from the germline V gene are MNHNS and SASEGT. The CDR3 runs to 16 residues. The CDR3 region is CASSEVFEVTGNTIYF. CDR3 nucleotides: TGTGCCAGCAGTGAAGTGTTCGAGGTGACTGGAAACACCATATATTTT.

The chain joins TRBV9 to TRBJ2-1; weak D call: TRBD2 (6 bases). This CDR3 comprises 15 residues. With 1 base removed from V and 9 bases from J, the gap between germline ends came to 17 bases. Germline CDR1 and CDR2: SGDLS and YYNGEE. This CDR3 reads CASSVHRGVGSEQFF. The CDR3 coding sequence is TGTGCCAGCAGCGTACACCGCGGGGTGGGGAGTGAGCAGTTCTTC.